These 15 T cell receptor beta chains were sequenced from one sample in a study of vaccination effects on CD4 cells after COVID-19. Antigen-specific CD4+ T cells were expanded with viral peptide pools in the ViraFEST assay before sequencing. It was after 10 days of culture that CD4+ T cells were isolated. Nobody among the vaccine recipients had prior SARS-CoV-2 infection (nucleocapsid antibodies were negative). Their target antigens are unknown. TCRdb's copy holds only in-frame clones and misses some; the assay was immunoSEQ multiplex PCR. The sample has approximately 74,000 clones, around 79% seen once. The sequencing here drew on CD4+ T cells from PBMCs cultured with HCoV-NL63 spike peptides, taken before COVID-19 vaccination. The receptors stem from a human donor who received a COVID-19 vaccine.

The chain links TRBV5-1 to TRBJ2-2; perhaps TRBD1 as D (6 bases). Per the germline V gene, CDR1 is SGHRS and CDR2 is YFSETQ. The CDR3 extends over 14 amino acids. V was clipped by 0 bases and J by 6 bases, with 9 bases between them. The CDR3 region is CASSLGGQAGELFF. In DNA form, the CDR3 reads TGCGCCAGCAGCTTGGGGGGGCAGGCCGGGGAGCTGTTTTTT.

This chain joins TRBV19 and TRBJ1-5; D is possibly TRBD1 (5 bases). The V and J ends lost 2 bases and 11 bases respectively, with 16 bases between them. CDR1 is LNHDA and CDR2 is SQIVND in the germline V gene (reference sequence). The CDR3 loop spans 14 amino acids. The CDR3 is CASSIRDGGRSQHF. The CDR3, as DNA: TGTGCCAGTAGTATACGGGACGGCGGAAGGTCCCAGCATTTT.

This clone was detected once. The chain recombines TRBV29-1 with TRBJ2-3, with D perhaps TRBD1 (5 bases). This CDR3 is 14 amino acids long. Trimming took off 3 bases at V and 3 bases at J, with 13 bases between the two ends. In germline, CDR1 is SQVTM, CDR2 ANQGSEA. CDR3 in DNA: TGCAGCGTTGATTCAGGGCTACAGACAGATACGCAGTATTTT. Protein: CSVDSGLQTDTQYF.

This clone was detected only once. The chain couples TRBV19 to TRBJ2-6; D assignment may be TRBD1 or TRBD2 (6 bases each). Trimming took off 7 bases at V and 0 bases at J, with 16 bases between the two ends. Germline V gives CDR1 LNHDA, CDR2 SQIVND (reference sequence). The CDR3 loop spans 17 amino acids. The CDR3 reads CASKSVGGASGANVLTF. In DNA form, the CDR3 reads TGTGCCAGTAAGTCGGTCGGGGGCGCCTCTGGGGCCAACGTCCTGACTTTC.

This rearrangement joins TRBV5-5 to TRBJ1-5; 9 bases are a match to TRBD1. The CDR3 is made up of 16 amino acids. J lost 3 bases, V lost 2 bases, and 6 bases had no gene match. Germline V lookup: CDR1 SGHKS, CDR2 YYEKEE (reference sequence). CDR3 region: CASSLSGQGLNQPQHF. The CDR3 DNA sequence: TGTGCCAGCAGCTTATCGGGACAGGGTCTCAATCAGCCCCAGCATTTT.

The chain carries TRBV3-1 (or the pseudogene TRBV3-2) and TRBJ2-1; D gene uncertain. This CDR3 spans 14 amino acids. From germline, CDR1 is LGHDT and CDR2 YNNKEL (reference sequence). The germline V and J ends were trimmed by 5 bases and 0 bases, with 8 bases remaining between them. Here the CDR3 reads CASSSPSSYNEQFF. CDR3 sequence (DNA): TGTGCCAGCAGCTCCCCCAGCTCCTACAATGAGCAGTTCTTC.

The chain carries TRBV6-5 and TRBJ1-2; D perhaps matches TRBD1 (5 bases). The CDR3 is 13 amino acids. Germline CDR1 reads MNHEY; CDR2 reads SVGAGI. Trimming removed 2 bases at V and 4 bases at J, with 8 bases between. The CDR3 DNA reads as TGTGCCAGCAGTTACAGGGGAGGCTATGGCTACACCTTC. Protein product: CASSYRGGYGYTF.

The chain links TRBV2 to TRBJ2-2; 9 bases line up with TRBD2. The V gene's germline CDR1 is SNHLY and CDR2 FYNNEI. The length of the CDR3 is 16 residues. The V gene end was trimmed by 3 bases and the J gene end by 7 bases; junction bases not matched to a gene: 9. The CDR3 DNA reads as TGTGCCAGCAGTGAGAAGCTAGCGGGGTTCGGCGGGGAGCTGTTTTTT. Translation gives CASSEKLAGFGGELFF.

The chain couples TRBV27 to TRBJ1-6, with 7 nucleotides matching TRBD1. Germline values: CDR1 MNHEY, CDR2 SMNVEV (reference sequence). This CDR3 is built from 14 residues. V shed 5 bases and J 7 bases; nucleotides not matched to a gene: 5. This chain's CDR3 is CASSPGQLNSPLHF. The CDR3 region has the DNA TGTGCCAGCAGTCCGGGACAGCTAAATTCACCCCTCCACTTT.

CDR3 residues: CASSSLGPIKEQFF. The CDR3 coding sequence is TGTGCCAGCAGCTCGTTAGGGCCTATTAAAGAGCAGTTCTTC. This rearrangement joins TRBV5-6 to TRBJ2-1, with D unresolved. CDR1 and CDR2 from the germline V gene are SGHDT and YYEEEE. Trimming removed 3 bases from V and 10 bases from J, with 17 bases in between. The CDR3 extends over 14 amino acids.

The gene calls are TRBV4-3 and TRBJ1-4; 10 nucleotides agree with TRBD1. Germline CDR1 and CDR2: LGHNA and YSLEER. V lost 3 bases, J lost 8 bases, and 9 bases stayed unmatched. This CDR3 spans 16 amino acids. CDR3 residues: CASSQDRGTGDEKLFF. As DNA, the CDR3 is TGCGCCAGCAGCCAGGACCGGGGGACAGGGGACGAAAAACTGTTTTTT.

This clone showed up just a few times. The rearrangement links TRBV27 to TRBJ1-5, with D possibly being TRBD1 (5 bases). V was clipped by 3 bases and J by 5 bases, with 11 bases between them. The CDR3 totals 14 residues. Germline V CDR1 and CDR2: MNHEY, SMNVEV (reference sequence). The DNA of the CDR3 is TGTGCCAGCAGTTTCAGGCAGGGACATCAGCCCCAGCATTTT. This encodes CASSFRQGHQPQHF.

The J gene is TRBJ2-6, the V gene TRBV6-2 or TRBV6-3; D uncertain. This CDR3 has 16 amino acids. Germline lookup yields CDR1 MNHEY and CDR2 SVGEGT. With 2 bases removed from V and 4 bases from J, the gap between germline ends came to 12 bases. The CDR3 loop is CASSYAWGTGANVLTF. CDR3 nucleotide sequence: TGTGCCAGCAGTTACGCGTGGGGAACGGGGGCCAACGTCCTGACTTTC.

This chain uses TRBV12-5 with TRBJ1-5; 7 nucleotides line up with TRBD1. J lost 3 bases, V lost 2 bases, and 4 bases had no gene match. The germline gives CDR1 LGHNT, CDR2 FRNRAP. The CDR3 spans 15 residues. CDR3 sequence (DNA): TGTGCTAGTGGTTTGCCTGGGACAGACAATCAGCCCCAGCATTTT. Protein product: CASGLPGTDNQPQHF.

The table lists this clone with a count of one. This sequence joins TRBV6-1 and TRBJ2-7; D might be TRBD1 (6 bases). Germline V gene lookup returns CDR1 MNHNS and CDR2 SASEGT. This CDR3 contains 14 residues. V was pared by 3 bases and J by 3 bases, with 12 bases between. This CDR3 reads CASSESPGVYEQYV. CDR3 nucleotides: TGTGCCAGCAGTGAGAGTCCAGGGGTCTACGAGCAGTACGTC.